These 29 T cell receptor beta chains were all obtained from the same sample, sequenced in a study of T cells in Graves' hyperthyroidism and ophthalmopathy. TCR beta CDR3 sequences were amplified from RNA transcripts. The TCR CDR3 was amplified in a first-round RT-PCR using the HTBI primer set. TCRdb passed the multiplex PCR reads through MiXCR, listing each CDR3 protein once. The sample lists approximately 620,000 distinct CDR3 sequences, approximately 14% occurring once. Sequencing was performed on blood. Receptors originate from a woman aged 25-40 years with Graves' hyperthyroidism that later progressed to Graves' ophthalmopathy.

The sample holds many counts of this clonotype. V and J are TRBV4-1 and TRBJ2-5, with TRBD1 identical over 9 bases. The CDR3 extends over 16 amino acids. Germline assignment: CDR1 MGHRA and CDR2 YSYEKL. The V gene end was trimmed by 3 bases and the J gene end by 5 bases; junction bases not matched to a gene: 10. CDR3: CASSHTRTGEGETQYF. CDR3 DNA: TGCGCCAGCAGCCATACACGGACAGGGGAAGGGGAGACCCAGTACTTC.

Concerning this clonotype itself: Its ends do not fully match the called genes, so a read error is possible. The genes are TRBV5-1 and TRBJ1-2, with D perhaps TRBD1 (5 bases). Germline lookup yields CDR1 SGHRS and CDR2 YFSETQ. This CDR3 spans 15 amino acids. CDR3 DNA sequence: TGTGCCAGCAGCTTGGTTAGCGAGGGACGCCGGGGCTACACCTTC. Translated: CASSLVSEGRRGYTF.

The rearrangement joins TRBV18 to TRBJ2-1; no definite D call. Germline V gene sequence: CDR1 KGHSH, CDR2 LQKENI. With 3 bases removed from V and 2 bases from J, the gap between germline ends came to 11 bases. The CDR3 is 15 residues long. The CDR3 bases are TGTGCCAGCTCACCTCCCGGGTCTACCTACAATGAGCAGTTCTTC. Amino acid sequence: CASSPPGSTYNEQFF.

In regard to this clonotype: A read error may explain this, as a much larger clone is one base away. The chain uses TRBV18 and TRBJ2-3; D might be TRBD2 (5 bases). This CDR3 has 16 amino acids. Germline V gives CDR1 KGHSH, CDR2 LQKENI. The CDR3: CASSPPLGIITDTQDF. CDR3 sequence (DNA): TGTGCCAGCTCACCGCCGCTCGGGATTATCACAGATACGCAGGATTTT.

This chain connects TRBV24-1 to TRBJ1-5; D is uncertain. Trimming cost V 2 bases and J 4 bases, with 11 bases left between them. This CDR3 has 15 amino acids. In germline, CDR1 is KGHDR, CDR2 SFDVKD. The CDR3 nucleotides are TGTGCCACCAGTGATTCGCGGGGTGGGAATCAGCCCCAGCATTTT. Translating it yields CATSDSRGGNQPQHF.

The chain uses TRBV15 and TRBJ2-3; D gene uncertain. The CDR3 runs 14 residues. Germline assignment: CDR1 LNHNV and CDR2 YYDKDF (reference sequence). With 1 base removed from V and 6 bases from J, the gap between germline ends came to 11 bases. The CDR3 protein is CATSRGLEWDTQYF. For the CDR3, the DNA is TGTGCCACCAGCAGAGGCCTTGAGTGGGATACGCAGTATTTT.

This clonotype was picked up many times. This sequence joins TRBV6-5 and TRBJ1-1; D is ambiguous. Per germline, CDR1 MNHEY and CDR2 SVGAGI. The CDR3 loop spans 14 amino acids. Between the trimmed V and J ends, which lost 7 bases and 4 bases, there was a span of 16 bases. The CDR3 coding sequence is TGTGCCAGCACTACTCAACCCGGTGGCACTGAAGCTTTCTTT. It encodes CASTTQPGGTEAFF.

There are many counts of this clonotype. J is TRBJ1-1 and V is TRBV6-5; tentatively, D is TRBD1 (5 bases). Germline values: CDR1 MNHEY, CDR2 SVGAGI. Trimming stripped 2 bases from V and 0 bases from J, with 10 bases between. The CDR3 contains 15 residues. The CDR3 nucleotides read TGTGCCAGCAGTTACGGGGCCACCATGAACACTGAAGCTTTCTTT. Translation: CASSYGATMNTEAFF.

This clonotype occurred many times. V and J are TRBV20-1 and TRBJ1-1, with D maybe TRBD1 (6 bases). V dropped 2 bases and J dropped 0 bases, with 16 bases sitting between them. This CDR3 comprises 16 residues. From germline, CDR1 is DFQATT and CDR2 SNEGSKA (reference sequence). The chain's CDR3 is CSARQQGKPLNTEAFF. The CDR3 bases are TGCAGTGCTAGACAACAGGGTAAACCCTTGAACACTGAAGCTTTCTTT.

The chain joins TRBV6-2 or TRBV6-3 to TRBJ1-4; D remains ambiguous. The V gene lost 4 bases and the J gene lost 7 bases, with 13 bases spanning the gap. The CDR3 has 14 amino acids. The germline V gene encodes CDR1 MNHEY and CDR2 SVGEGT. Here the CDR3 DNA reads TGTGCCAGCAGTTTACGGACGACGGGTGAAAAACTGTTTTTT. Translated: CASSLRTTGEKLFF.

The rearrangement joins TRBV5-1 to TRBJ2-6; D uncertain. Trimming removed 6 bases from V and 2 bases from J, with 18 bases in between. Per the germline V gene, CDR1 is SGHRS and CDR2 is YFSETQ. The length of the CDR3 is 17 residues. The CDR3 reads CASTLIAPLTGANVLTF. CDR3 coding DNA: TGCGCCAGCACCCTCATAGCTCCTCTCACTGGGGCCAACGTCCTGACTTTC.

This clonotype has at least ten counts. This rearrangement joins TRBV19 to TRBJ1-1; D ambiguous. V was clipped by 9 bases and J by 9 bases, with 17 bases between them. This CDR3 contains 12 residues. The germline V gene has CDR1 LNHDA and CDR2 SQIVND (reference sequence). The CDR3 DNA follows: TGTGCCAGCAAATGGGCCGACGAGCAAGCTTTCTTT. It codes for CASKWADEQAFF.

This clonotype was seen repeatedly, ten times or more. This chain uses TRBV30 with TRBJ2-5; a possible D gene is TRBD1 (6 bases). Between the trimmed V and J ends, which lost 3 bases and 0 bases, there was a span of 14 bases. This CDR3 spans 15 amino acids. CDR1 is GTSNPN and CDR2 is SVGIG in the germline V gene (reference sequence). CDR3 DNA sequence: TGTGCCTGGAGCCCAGGGGACCGCTACCAAGAGACCCAGTACTTC. It specifies CAWSPGDRYQETQYF.

The genes are TRBV6-5 and TRBJ2-4; 7 bases are shared with TRBD1. The CDR3 totals 17 residues. Germline V gene sequence: CDR1 MNHEY, CDR2 SVGAGI. V lost 1 base and J lost 0; bases outside the gene matches: 6. For the CDR3, the DNA is TGTGCCAGCAGTTACTTGAGGGGGCGAGAAGCCAAAAACATTCAGTACTTC. Amino acid sequence: CASSYLRGREAKNIQYF.

This clonotype was detected many times. This rearrangement joins TRBV28 to TRBJ1-5, with D possibly being TRBD1 (6 bases). This CDR3 region has 18 residues. The germline CDR1 and CDR2 sequences are MDHEN and SYDVKM. V lost 8 bases and J 4 bases, leaving 27 bases between the germline ends. The CDR3 DNA sequence: TGTGCCAGCTCGGACGGCCGCGATTCGTCAGGGGCGAATCAGCCCCAGCATTTT. Translated, it gives CASSDGRDSSGANQPQHF.

This clonotype was detected ten times or more. CDR3 sequence: CASSPLTGGRNEKLFF. The CDR3 nucleotides are TGTGCCAGCAGTCCCCTTACAGGGGGCCGTAATGAAAAACTGTTTTTT. V and J are TRBV2 and TRBJ1-4; 9 bases agree with TRBD1. V shed 5 bases, J shed 4 bases, and the junction held 8 bases outside the gene matches. From germline, CDR1 is SNHLY and CDR2 FYNNEI. The CDR3 runs to 16 residues.

This clonotype appeared many times. The rearrangement links TRBV13 to TRBJ2-3, with a possible D match to TRBD2 (5 bases). The CDR3 is 16 residues long. The V gene's germline CDR1 is PRHDT and CDR2 FYEKMQ (reference sequence). V lost 5 bases to trimming and J lost 0 bases, with 15 bases between them. The CDR3 region has the DNA TGTGCCAGCAGCCTAACGGCGGGCGTGAGCACAGATACGCAGTATTTT. It translates to CASSLTAGVSTDTQYF.

This clonotype was detected only a few times. CDR3 DNA sequence: TGTGCCCTAACTGTGCCAGATCTTGCTGGAAACACCATATATTTT. This translates into CALTVPDLAGNTIYF. This chain joins TRBV7-9 and TRBJ1-3; D gene ambiguous. The CDR3 totals 15 residues. V lost 11 bases to trimming and J lost 2 bases, with 19 bases between them. The V gene's germline CDR1 is SEHNR and CDR2 FQNEAQ (reference sequence).

This clonotype has at least ten counts. The V and J genes are TRBV24-1 and TRBJ1-5; 8 nucleotides match TRBD1. This CDR3 is built from 16 residues. The V gene end was trimmed by 6 bases and the J gene end by 9 bases; junction bases not matched to a gene: 15. CDR1 and CDR2 (germline): KGHDR, SFDVKD. CDR3 coding DNA: TGTGCCACCAGTTCAATAGACAGGGGCGCTGGCGGGCCCCAGCATTTT. Amino acids: CATSSIDRGAGGPQHF.

This clonotype was seen repeatedly, ten times or more. The chain employs TRBV15 and TRBJ1-2; tentatively, D is TRBD1 (5 bases). The CDR3 is made up of 13 amino acids. Germline V gives CDR1 LNHNV, CDR2 YYDKDF (reference sequence). With 9 bases removed from V and 4 bases from J, the gap between germline ends came to 15 bases. CDR3 in DNA: TGTGCCACTAACCCTGAGAGGGGCTATGGCTACACCTTC. This translates into CATNPERGYGYTF.

Comments on this clonotype: One base away lies a much larger clone, so this may be a sequencing read error. The chain is built from TRBV27 and TRBJ1-2; D ambiguous. This CDR3 spans 12 amino acids. Germline lookup yields CDR1 MNHEY and CDR2 SMNVEV (reference sequence). The V and J ends lost 5 bases and 6 bases respectively, with 10 bases between them. The CDR3 here is CASSPVIDGYTF. CDR3 bases: TGTGCCAGCAGTCCCGTGATCGATGGCTACACCTTC.

This clonotype was detected ten times or more. V is TRBV5-6 and J is TRBJ2-5; 10 bases are a match to TRBD2. Per germline, CDR1 SGHDT and CDR2 YYEEEE. Losses at the gene ends were 1 base for V and 4 bases for J; bases not matched to a gene: 7. CDR3 length: 16 residues. CDR3 protein: CASSLSLAGATETQYF. The CDR3 bases are TGTGCCAGCAGCTTGTCTCTAGCGGGAGCGACAGAGACCCAGTACTTC. The whole variable domain, remainder taken from reference TRBV5-6 and TRBJ2-5, is DAGVTQSPTHLIKTRGQQVTLRCSPKSGHDTVSWYQQALGQGPQFIFQYYEEEERQRGNFPDRFSGHQFPNYSSELNVNALLLGDSALYLCASSLSLAGATETQYFGPGTRLLVL.

Here the CDR3 reads CSARAGLAYEQYF. In DNA, the CDR3 is TGCAGTGCTAGGGCCGGACTAGCTTACGAGCAGTACTTC. J is TRBJ2-7 and V is TRBV20-1; 8 positions agree with TRBD2. After removal of 3 bases from V and 4 bases from J, the junction contained 5 bases not matched to a gene. Germline lookup yields CDR1 DFQATT and CDR2 SNEGSKA (reference sequence). This CDR3 has 13 amino acids.

The rearrangement uses TRBV11-2 and TRBJ1-4; D possibly corresponds to TRBD1 (6 bases). CDR3 length: 15 residues. CDR1 SGHAT and CDR2 FQNNGV come from the germline V gene. V lost 5 bases and J 4 bases, leaving 14 bases between the germline ends. In DNA form, the CDR3 reads TGTGCCAGCAGCCGTCCGGGACATTTTAATGAAAAACTGTTTTTT. Encoded protein: CASSRPGHFNEKLFF. The entire variable domain, with the rest obtained from reference TRBV11-2 and TRBJ1-4, is as follows: EAGVAQSPRYKIIEKRQSVAFWCNPISGHATLYWYQQILGQGPKLLIQFQNNGVVDDSQLPKDRFSAERLKGVDSTLKIQPAKLEDSAVYLCASSRPGHFNEKLFFGSGTQLSVL.

This clonotype was counted at least ten times. The chain links TRBV2 to TRBJ2-7, with D perhaps matching TRBD1 (6 bases). Germline CDR1 reads SNHLY; CDR2 reads FYNNEI. Trimming stripped 10 bases from V and 3 bases from J, with 13 bases between. This CDR3 has 12 amino acids. CDR3 in amino acids: CANALQGYEQYF. The CDR3 DNA sequence: TGTGCCAACGCCCTACAGGGCTACGAGCAGTACTTC.

This clonotype occurred many times. The J gene is TRBJ2-7, the V gene TRBV12-3 or TRBV12-4; D not certain. The CDR3 runs to 11 residues. V lost 1 base to trimming and J lost 6 bases, with 4 bases between them. The CDR3 DNA reads TGTGCCAGCAGTTTAGGTTTCGAGCAGTACTTC. Translation gives CASSLGFEQYF.

In regard to this clonotype: This may be a read error: a much more frequent sequence differs by one nucleotide. The rearrangement links TRBV6-5 to TRBJ2-7; 7 bases are shared with TRBD1. The CDR3 is 13 residues long. Trimming took 2 bases from V and 7 from J; bases not matched to a gene: 5. Germline CDR1 MNHEY, CDR2 SVGAGI. The CDR3 coding sequence is TGTGCCAGCAGTTACGTAGGGGGCGTGGAGCAGTACTTC. Amino acid sequence: CASSYVGGVEQYF.

This clonotype was counted between two and nine times. The chain carries TRBV20-1 and TRBJ2-5; possible D gene TRBD1, 6 bases. Germline V gives CDR1 DFQATT, CDR2 SNEGSKA (reference sequence). The germline V and J ends were trimmed by 0 bases and 2 bases, with 10 bases remaining between them. The CDR3 contains 14 residues. The CDR3 is CSAREQGRQETQYF. For the CDR3, the DNA is TGCAGTGCTAGAGAACAGGGACGGCAAGAGACCCAGTACTTC.

A few counts support this clonotype. The chain couples TRBV4-1 to TRBJ2-7; tentatively, D is TRBD1 or TRBD2 (6 bases each). The CDR3 has 17 amino acids. V lost 5 bases, J lost 6 bases, and 26 bases lay in between. Germline loops: CDR1 MGHRA, CDR2 YSYEKL. As DNA, the CDR3 is TGCGCCAGCAGCAAAAGTTCCCCGGGGGCCTCCAATGTCGAGCAGTACTTC. It encodes CASSKSSPGASNVEQYF.